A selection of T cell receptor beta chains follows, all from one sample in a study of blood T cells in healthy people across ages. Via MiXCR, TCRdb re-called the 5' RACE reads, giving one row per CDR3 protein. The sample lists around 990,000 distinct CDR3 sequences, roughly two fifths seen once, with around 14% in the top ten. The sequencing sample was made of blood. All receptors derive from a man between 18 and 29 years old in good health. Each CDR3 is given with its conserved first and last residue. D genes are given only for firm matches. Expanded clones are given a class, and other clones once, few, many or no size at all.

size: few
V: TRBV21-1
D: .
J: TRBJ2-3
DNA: TGTGCCAGCAGCAAAAACGGCAATCCAGATACGCAGTATTTT
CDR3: CASSKNGNPDTQYF

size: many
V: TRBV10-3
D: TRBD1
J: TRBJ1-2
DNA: TGTGCCATCAGTGGGGGGACAGGGGACTATGGCTACACCTTC
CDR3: CAISGGTGDYGYTF

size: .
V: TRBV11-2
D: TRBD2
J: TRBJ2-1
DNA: TGTGCCAGCAGCCCGGGGACTAGCGGGCCCCACTCCTACAATAAGCAGTTCTTC
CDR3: CASSPGTSGPHSYNKQFF

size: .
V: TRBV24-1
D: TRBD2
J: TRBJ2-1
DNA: TGTGCCACCTCAAGCGGGGGTGGCTACAATGAGCAGTTCTTC
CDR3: CATSSGGGYNEQFF

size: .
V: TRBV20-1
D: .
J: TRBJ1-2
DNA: TGCAGTGCTAGAGACATGGCCAGTGGCAACTATGGCTACACCTTC
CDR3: CSARDMASGNYGYTF

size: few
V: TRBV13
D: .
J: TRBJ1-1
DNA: TGTGCCAGCAGCTTAGGAGGGAGAGGAGCTTTCTTT
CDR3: CASSLGGRGAFF

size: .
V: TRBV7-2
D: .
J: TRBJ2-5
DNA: TGTGCCAGCAGCTTAGCGGGACTTTTCCAAGAGACCCAGTACTTC
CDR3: CASSLAGLFQETQYF

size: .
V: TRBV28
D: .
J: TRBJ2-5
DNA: TGTGCCAGCAGTCGGACGTTAGCGACCAAGGAGACCCAGTACTTC
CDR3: CASSRTLATKETQYF

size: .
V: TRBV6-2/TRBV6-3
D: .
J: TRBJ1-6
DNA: TGTGCCAGCAGTTACCCCTTGTTGAGTGGGAATTCACCCCTCCACTTT
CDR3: CASSYPLLSGNSPLHF

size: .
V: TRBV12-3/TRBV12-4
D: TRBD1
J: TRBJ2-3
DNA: TGTGCCAGCAGTTTGGGACAGGGAAATACGCAGTATTTT
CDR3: CASSLGQGNTQYF

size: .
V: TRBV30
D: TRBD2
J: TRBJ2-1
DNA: TGTGCCTCCAGCAAGGGAGCGGGGGGTTACAATGAGCAGTTCTTC
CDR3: CASSKGAGGYNEQFF